The 7 T cell receptor beta chains below all came from one sample that was sequenced in a study of Ad26.COV2.S vaccination and SARS-CoV-2 variants. Treatment of the sample: about 20 received Ad26.COV2.S at low or high dose, single or two shots; 5 received placebo; per-sample allocation not given. Sample collection was performed on day 63 after the first vaccine or placebo injection. Data came from immunoSEQ multiplex PCR; TCRdb stores just in-frame clones and leaves some out. This table has approximately 360,000 clones, about 83% appearing once. The sample here was peripheral blood, taken in a trial of Ad26.COV2.S vaccine versus placebo. The receptors were gathered from a person aged 18-60 years who received the Ad26.COV2.S COVID-19 vaccine or a placebo.

The chain links TRBV5-1 to TRBJ2-3, with unresolved D. The CDR3 spans 15 residues. CDR1 and CDR2 (germline): SGHRS, YFSETQ. Trimming took off 1 base at V and 0 bases at J, with 9 bases between the two ends. Here the CDR3 reads CASSLMVASTDTQYF. The CDR3 DNA reads TGCGCCAGCAGCTTGATGGTAGCCAGCACAGATACGCAGTATTTT.

The chain couples TRBV9 to TRBJ2-7; D call uncertain. The CDR3 sequence is 12 residues long. Per germline, CDR1 SGDLS and CDR2 YYNGEE. V lost 3 bases and J lost 3, with 7 bases in between. For the CDR3, the DNA is TGTGCCAGCAGCGACAGCAACTACGAGCAGTACTTC. Translating gives CASSDSNYEQYF.

The rearrangement uses TRBV11-2 and TRBJ1-4; TRBD1 matches at 10 bases. V was clipped by 2 bases and J by 7 bases; unmatched bases: 4. Germline CDR1 reads SGHAT; CDR2 reads FQNNGV. The CDR3 is made up of 15 amino acids. CDR3 sequence: CASSLSGTGVEKLFF. CDR3 coding DNA: TGTGCCAGCAGCTTATCCGGGACAGGGGTTGAAAAACTGTTTTTT.

The J gene is TRBJ1-1, the V gene TRBV28; D not resolved. This CDR3 comprises 12 residues. From germline, CDR1 is MDHEN and CDR2 SYDVKM. Trimming took off 7 bases at V and 0 bases at J, with 6 bases between the two ends. In nucleotides, the CDR3 is TGTGCCAGCAAAGAATTGAACACTGAAGCTTTCTTT. Its translation: CASKELNTEAFF.

The chain combines TRBV11-2 with TRBJ2-7; either TRBD1 or TRBD2 may fit D (5 bases each). Germline lookup yields CDR1 SGHAT and CDR2 FQNNGV. This CDR3 comprises 13 residues. Trimming took 6 bases from V and 3 from J, leaving 12 bases between them. CDR3 sequence reads: CASRGTEIYEQYF. CDR3 nucleotide sequence: TGTGCCAGCAGGGGGACGGAAATCTACGAGCAGTACTTC. Together with reference TRBV11-2 and TRBJ2-7, the CDR3 gives the full variable domain: EAGVAQSPRYKIIEKRQSVAFWCNPISGHATLYWYQQILGQGPKLLIQFQNNGVVDDSQLPKDRFSAERLKGVDSTLKIQPAKLEDSAVYLCASRGTEIYEQYFGPGTRLTVT.

The chain employs TRBV10-3 and TRBJ2-7, with 7 bases identical to TRBD2. Germline CDR1 reads ENHRY; CDR2 reads SYGVKD. V lost 2 bases to trimming and J lost 7 bases; unmatched junction nucleotides: 8. The CDR3 is made up of 14 amino acids. CDR3 sequence: CAISELQRGGEQYF. As DNA, the CDR3 is TGTGCCATCAGTGAGCTTCAGCGGGGTGGGGAGCAGTACTTC.

The chain is built from TRBV4-1 and TRBJ2-1, with 13 bases aligning to TRBD2. Germline V lookup: CDR1 MGHRA, CDR2 YSYEKL. With 6 bases clipped from V and 1 base from J, the junction kept 3 bases outside the gene matches. CDR3 length equals 16 residues. CDR3 coding DNA: TGCGCCAGCAGACGACTAGCGGGAGGTTCCTACAATGAGCAGTTCTTC. This translates into CASRRLAGGSYNEQFF.